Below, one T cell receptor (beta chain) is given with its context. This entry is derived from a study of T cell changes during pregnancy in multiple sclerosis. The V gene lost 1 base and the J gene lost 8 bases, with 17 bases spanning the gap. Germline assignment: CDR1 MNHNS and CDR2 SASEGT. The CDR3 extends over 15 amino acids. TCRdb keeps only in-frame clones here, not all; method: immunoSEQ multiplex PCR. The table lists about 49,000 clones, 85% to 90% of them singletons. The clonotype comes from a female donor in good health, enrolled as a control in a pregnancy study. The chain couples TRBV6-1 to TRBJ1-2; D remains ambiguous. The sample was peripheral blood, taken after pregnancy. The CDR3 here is CASSEGSGGGLGYTF. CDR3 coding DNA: TGTGCCAGCAGTGAAGGTAGTGGAGGCGGTTTGGGCTACACCTTC.